This T cell receptor (beta chain) was sequenced for a study of spatial heterogeneity in lung cancer. The ends were cut back, 5 bases at V and 4 bases at J, with 15 bases in the middle. The CDR3 consists of 14 residues. Germline-derived CDR1 and CDR2 are MNHEY and SMNVEV (reference sequence). In TCRdb, the 5' RACE reads were re-called with MiXCR into one record per CDR3 protein. In the table there are more than 65,000 distinct CDR3 sequences, roughly 8% of which are singletons. The time point here: sample taken at primary tumor resection. The sample in question was PBMCs, obtained at surgery. The V call is TRBV27, the J call TRBJ2-7, with D possibly being TRBD1 (6 bases). This clonotype originated in a male donor with early-stage non-small cell lung cancer. The CDR3 spells CASSQRQDFYEQYF. In DNA, the CDR3 is TGTGCCAGCAGTCAAAGACAGGATTTTTACGAGCAGTACTTC.